The 18 T cell receptor beta chains below all came from one sample that was sequenced in a study. MiXCR, applied by TCRdb to the 5' RACE reads, yields one record per CDR3 protein. The sample consists of under 60,000 distinct CDR3 sequences, about 28% of them appearing once. Sequenced sample: naive CD4+ T cells sorted from blood. The subset here: naive CD4+ T cells, CD4+CD45RA+CD25-. These receptors were collected from a female donor with breast cancer.

This clonotype was detected many times. This CDR3 is CSASHHTEAFF. The CDR3, as DNA: TGCAGTGCTTCTCATCACACTGAAGCTTTCTTT. The V gene is TRBV20-1, the J gene TRBJ1-1; D gene ambiguous. The CDR3 has 11 amino acids. The ends were cut back, 5 bases at V and 3 bases at J, with 7 bases in the middle. Germline V gives CDR1 DFQATT, CDR2 SNEGSKA (reference sequence).

V is TRBV29-1 and J is TRBJ2-4; D unresolved. The CDR3 is 15 residues long. V lost 4 bases, J lost 3 bases, and 16 bases lay in between. Germline-derived CDR1 and CDR2 are SQVTM and ANQGSEA. Here the CDR3 reads CSVGYRLLGKNIQYF. The DNA for the CDR3 is TGCAGCGTTGGCTACAGATTATTGGGCAAAAACATTCAGTACTTC.

This rearrangement joins TRBV12-3 or TRBV12-4 to TRBJ2-1, with TRBD2 as a possible D gene (5 bases). There are 13 residues in the CDR3. V lost 3 bases and J lost 9, with 12 bases in between. The CDR3: CASSFNGEGEQFF. The CDR3 region has the DNA TGTGCCAGCAGTTTCAACGGTGAGGGTGAGCAGTTCTTC.

This clonotype was found a few times. J is TRBJ1-4 and V is TRBV12-3 or TRBV12-4; the D gene is possibly TRBD1 (5 bases). The CDR3 is 15 residues long. Trimming left V 1 base short and J 6 bases short, with 12 bases between. The CDR3: CASSLDGRGDEKLFF. The DNA of the CDR3 is TGTGCCAGCAGTTTAGATGGTCGAGGGGATGAAAAACTGTTTTTT.

The sample holds many counts of this clonotype. The rearrangement uses TRBV15 and TRBJ1-2, with TRBD1 matching 7 bases. J gave up 8 bases and V 4 bases, and 16 bases lay outside the gene matches. Germline CDR1 reads LNHNV; CDR2 reads YYDKDF (reference sequence). CDR3 length: 16 residues. The CDR3 is CATSILGGPGNWGYTF. The CDR3 nucleotides read TGTGCCACCAGCATACTAGGGGGCCCCGGCAATTGGGGCTACACCTTC.

The V gene is TRBV27, the J gene TRBJ2-7, with TRBD1 identical over 7 bases. V lost 5 bases to trimming and J lost 5 bases; unmatched junction nucleotides: 12. The CDR3 sequence is 15 residues long. Germline-derived CDR1 and CDR2 are MNHEY and SMNVEV (reference sequence). The CDR3 spells CASSTIQGFFHEQYF. The CDR3 nucleotides are TGTGCCAGCAGTACCATACAGGGGTTTTTCCACGAGCAGTACTTC.

V is TRBV4-2 and J is TRBJ2-7, with 12 bases aligning to TRBD2. Trimming at V came to 0 bases and at J to 4 bases, leaving 7 bases not matched to a gene. There are 17 residues in the CDR3. Germline loops: CDR1 LGHNA, CDR2 YNFKEQ. CDR3 residues: CASSQETSGSYRYEQYF. The CDR3 coding sequence is TGTGCCAGCAGCCAAGAGACTAGCGGGAGTTATAGGTACGAGCAGTACTTC.

In this sample, this clonotype turned up a few times. The chain links TRBV5-1 to TRBJ2-5, with TRBD2 identical over 8 bases. Germline V lookup: CDR1 SGHRS, CDR2 YFSETQ. The CDR3 runs to 17 residues. After removal of 4 bases from V and 3 bases from J, the junction contained 14 bases not matched to a gene. The CDR3 bases are TGCGCCAGCAGCCGTGGAACGGGAGGGCCTTGGAAAGAGACCCAGTACTTC. This translates into CASSRGTGGPWKETQYF.

This chain connects TRBV5-1 to TRBJ1-1; 7 nucleotides agree with TRBD1. The ends lost 4 bases at V and 4 bases at J; junction bases unmatched: 10. CDR3 size: 15 residues. Germline V gives CDR1 SGHRS, CDR2 YFSETQ. The chain's CDR3 is CASSDYRGSSTEAFF. The CDR3 DNA reads as TGCGCCAGCAGCGATTACAGGGGTTCGTCCACTGAAGCTTTCTTT.

This clonotype was picked up many times. The genes are TRBV28 and TRBJ2-7; D ambiguous. Between the trimmed V and J ends, which lost 6 bases and 0 bases, there was a span of 18 bases. Germline assignment: CDR1 MDHEN and CDR2 SYDVKM. This CDR3 region has 16 residues. The CDR3 coding sequence is TGTGCCAGCAGCTCCCTCATGGACGAAAGCTCCTACGAGCAGTACTTC. This sequence encodes CASSSLMDESSYEQYF.

This clonotype was seen only a few times. The V and J genes are TRBV5-1 and TRBJ2-5, with 7 bases matching TRBD2. The CDR3 has 13 residues. Germline-derived CDR1 and CDR2 are SGHRS and YFSETQ. V lost 4 bases, J lost 5 bases, and 5 bases stayed unmatched. The CDR3 sequence is CASSPAGVETQYF. DNA of the CDR3: TGCGCCAGCAGCCCCGCGGGGGTGGAGACCCAGTACTTC.

The J gene is TRBJ2-3, the V gene TRBV10-1, with TRBD2 as a possible D gene (7 bases). CDR1 and CDR2 from the germline V gene are WNHNN and SYGVQD (reference sequence). V gave up 3 bases and J gave up 8 bases, with 12 bases separating them. This CDR3 spans 13 amino acids. The CDR3 loop is CASSDGGRGTQYF. DNA of the CDR3: TGCGCCAGCAGTGACGGGGGGCGGGGTACGCAGTATTTT.

This clonotype was found a few times. V is TRBV6-2 or TRBV6-3 and J is TRBJ1-3; D is unclear. There are 13 residues in the CDR3. The germline CDR1 and CDR2 sequences are MNHEY and SVGEGT. V was shortened by 8 bases and J by 2 bases, with 10 bases between the two germline ends. CDR3 sequence: CASREFPGNTIYF. The CDR3 DNA reads as TGTGCCAGCCGCGAATTCCCTGGAAACACCATATATTTT.

This sequence joins TRBV11-2 and TRBJ2-7; 7 nucleotides match TRBD1. This CDR3 has 14 residues. CDR1 and CDR2 (germline): SGHAT, FQNNGV. The V and J ends lost 7 bases and 0 bases, in that order; junction bases with no gene match: 6. CDR3 region: CASKGTESSYEQYF. The CDR3 DNA follows: TGTGCCAGCAAAGGGACAGAGAGCTCCTACGAGCAGTACTTC.

Worth noting for this clonotype: Given a much more abundant clone one base away, this may be a read error. The chain has TRBV29-1 and TRBJ2-1; 11 bases are a match to TRBD2. CDR3 length: 15 amino acids. Germline loops: CDR1 SQVTM, CDR2 ANQGSEA. Losses at the gene ends were 4 bases for V and 8 bases for J; bases not matched to a gene: 10. For the CDR3, the DNA is TGCAGCGTTGTCGAACTAGCGGGAGCTTACGATGAGCAGTTCTTC. Translating gives CSVVELAGAYDEQFF.

This clonotype was picked up a small number of times. The genes are TRBV7-2 and TRBJ2-3, with TRBD2 as a possible D gene (6 bases). CDR1 is SGHTA and CDR2 is FQGNSA in the germline V gene. V was trimmed by 0 bases and J by 0 bases, leaving 10 bases between them. This CDR3 comprises 16 residues. CDR3 sequence reads: CASSLAAGTSTDTQYF. The CDR3 region has the DNA TGTGCCAGCAGCTTAGCGGCGGGGACTAGCACAGATACGCAGTATTTT.

DNA for the CDR3: TGCAGTGCGGATTCCGGGACTAGCGGGTTTCGAGAGACCCAGTACTTC. Translation: CSADSGTSGFRETQYF. V usage is TRBV20-1 and J usage is TRBJ2-5; 12 positions match TRBD2. This CDR3 is built from 16 residues. Per germline, CDR1 DFQATT and CDR2 SNEGSKA (reference sequence). Trimming removed 6 bases from V and 4 bases from J; junction bases left unmatched: 12.

This clonotype was seen only a few times. The CDR3 loop is CASSGGARETQYF. The CDR3 coding sequence is TGTGCCAGCTCCGGGGGGGCTAGGGAGACCCAGTACTTC. The chain has TRBV12-3 or TRBV12-4 and TRBJ2-5, with 8 positions matching TRBD2. This CDR3 has 13 amino acids. The V gene end was trimmed by 8 bases and the J gene end by 5 bases; junction bases not matched to a gene: 7.